The 13 T cell receptor beta chains below were found in one sample sequenced in a study of OX40 agonist ivuxolimab in advanced cancers. Some clones are missing from TCRdb's copy, which holds only in-frame ones; the method was immunoSEQ multiplex PCR. The sample includes approximately 70,000 clones, over 85% of them seen just once. Source: CD4+ or CD8+ T cells sorted from blood, taken in a trial of the OX40 agonist ivuxolimab. These receptors were taken from an adult with an advanced solid tumor such as melanoma, head and neck, liver or kidney cancer.

The chain uses TRBV19 and TRBJ2-7, with 10 bases aligning to TRBD1. The J segment lost 3 bases and the V segment lost 2 bases, leaving 4 bases of the junction unmatched. The CDR3 has 15 residues. Germline V gene data show CDR1 as LNHDA and CDR2 as SQIVND (reference sequence). The CDR3 DNA reads TGTGCCAGTAGTATAACCGGGACAGGGGACTACGAGCAGTACTTC. Translated, it gives CASSITGTGDYEQYF.

This chain joins TRBV5-6 and TRBJ1-5; the match to TRBD1 covers 9 bases. Per germline, CDR1 SGHDT and CDR2 YYEEEE. V shed 4 bases and J 4 bases; nucleotides not matched to a gene: 6. This CDR3 spans 15 amino acids. The CDR3 is CASSLLGTGNQPQHF. The CDR3, as DNA: TGTGCCAGCAGCCTCCTCGGGACAGGGAATCAGCCCCAGCATTTT.

The chain joins TRBV4-1 to TRBJ2-7; TRBD2 might be the D (5 bases). The CDR3 contains 13 residues. Germline V gene sequence: CDR1 MGHRA, CDR2 YSYEKL. V dropped 1 base and J dropped 7 bases, with 11 bases sitting between them. CDR3 coding DNA: TGCGCCAGCAGCCAAGGGCGGGCTGGGGAGCAGTACTTC. The encoded protein is CASSQGRAGEQYF.

This clone occurred once. This chain connects TRBV6-1 to TRBJ2-7, with D tentatively TRBD1 (5 bases). With 1 base removed from V and 4 bases from J, the gap between germline ends came to 14 bases. This CDR3 has 15 residues. Germline CDR1 reads MNHNS; CDR2 reads SASEGT. CDR3 residues: CASSEGAGKAYEQYF. The CDR3 nucleotides read TGTGCCAGCAGTGAAGGGGCAGGGAAAGCGTACGAGCAGTACTTC.

This sequence joins TRBV7-2 and TRBJ2-7; perhaps TRBD2 as D (5 bases). Germline loops: CDR1 SGHTA, CDR2 FQGNSA. V dropped 5 bases and J dropped 2 bases, with 16 bases sitting between them. There are 15 residues in the CDR3. The CDR3 spells CASSTTPGITYEQYF. As DNA, the CDR3 is TGTGCCAGCAGCACCACCCCCGGGATAACCTACGAGCAGTACTTC.

The V call is TRBV19, the J call TRBJ2-2; 9 bases are a match to TRBD2. The CDR3 has 15 amino acids. From germline, CDR1 is LNHDA and CDR2 SQIVND (reference sequence). The trim removed 4 bases at V and 3 bases at J, leaving 3 bases unmatched. The CDR3 nucleotides are TGTGCCAGTAGTAACCTAGCGGGATACACCGGGGAGCTGTTTTTT. It codes for CASSNLAGYTGELFF.

This rearrangement joins TRBV2 to TRBJ1-5; a possible D gene is TRBD1 (6 bases). This CDR3 has 15 amino acids. Germline V gene data show CDR1 as SNHLY and CDR2 as FYNNEI. V lost 0 bases and J 7 bases, leaving 13 bases between the germline ends. The CDR3 here is CASSEALGGGQPQHF. DNA for the CDR3: TGTGCCAGCAGTGAAGCGCTAGGGGGTGGGCAGCCCCAGCATTTT. Together with reference TRBV2 and TRBJ1-5, the CDR3 gives the full variable domain: EPEVTQTPSHQVTQMGQEVILRCVPISNHLYFYWYRQILGQKVEFLVSFYNNEISEKSEIFDDQFSVERPDGSNFTLKIRSTKLEDSAMYFCASSEALGGGQPQHFGDGTRLSIL.

This chain links TRBV7-6 with TRBJ2-7; TRBD1 is a possible D gene (6 bases). Germline loops: CDR1 SGHVS, CDR2 FNYEAQ. The CDR3 length is 14 residues. V was trimmed by 5 bases and J by 2 bases, leaving 13 bases between them. CDR3 sequence: CASSPTGHPYEQYF. The CDR3 nucleotides read TGTGCCAGCAGCCCGACGGGACACCCCTACGAGCAGTACTTC.

The chain couples TRBV7-2 to TRBJ2-7, with D possibly TRBD2 on 5 matching bases. The CDR3 runs to 13 residues. Trimming took 5 bases from V and 5 from J, leaving 13 bases between them. Germline values: CDR1 SGHTA, CDR2 FQGNSA. The CDR3, as DNA: TGTGCCAGCAGCCCTGGGCCCGGGGACGAGCAGTACTTC. Translation: CASSPGPGDEQYF.

V and J are TRBV7-6 and TRBJ2-2; 8 bases align to TRBD1. CDR1 SGHVS and CDR2 FNYEAQ come from the germline V gene. The trim removed 5 bases at V and 2 bases at J, leaving 4 bases unmatched. The CDR3 is 15 amino acids. CDR3 amino acids: CASSQTGANTGELFF. The DNA for the CDR3 is TGTGCCAGCAGCCAGACAGGGGCCAACACCGGGGAGCTGTTTTTT.

J is TRBJ2-3 and V is TRBV2; D unclear. The germline V gene encodes CDR1 SNHLY and CDR2 FYNNEI. The V gene lost 1 base and the J gene lost 2 bases, with 4 bases spanning the gap. CDR3 size: 13 residues. CDR3 loop: CASSEEHTDTQYF. The CDR3 DNA is TGTGCCAGCAGTGAAGAGCACACAGATACGCAGTATTTT.

This rearrangement joins TRBV7-9 to TRBJ2-3, with D perhaps matching TRBD1 (5 bases). The germline V and J ends were trimmed by 6 bases and 3 bases, with 13 bases remaining between them. The CDR3 contains 14 residues. Germline lookup yields CDR1 SEHNR and CDR2 FQNEAQ (reference sequence). This CDR3 is CASSYRSETDTQYF. CDR3 nucleotides: TGTGCCAGCAGTTACAGGTCGGAGACAGATACGCAGTATTTT.

This chain joins TRBV28 and TRBJ1-4; tentative D call: TRBD1 (5 bases). Between the trimmed V and J ends, which lost 6 bases and 3 bases, there was a span of 17 bases. CDR3 length: 16 amino acids. CDR1 and CDR2 (germline): MDHEN, SYDVKM. CDR3 region: CASSPEGPGANEKLFF. The CDR3 region has the DNA TGTGCCAGCAGCCCTGAGGGGCCGGGGGCTAATGAAAAACTGTTTTTT.